The T cell receptor (beta chain) described here comes from a study of regulatory T cells in long-lasting Graves disease. Study context: Freshly diagnosed Graves' patients had used antithyroid drugs for under 3 months.

The V gene lost 2 bases and the J gene lost 4 bases, with 15 bases spanning the gap. The CDR3 runs 16 residues. Germline V CDR1 and CDR2: SGHAT, FQNNGV. The time point denotes: newly diagnosed GD, antithyroid drugs for less than 3 months. PBMC-extracted RNA yielded the TCR library. HTBI primers from iRepertoire and Arm-PCR of CDR3 regions yielded the TCR beta libraries. Via MiXCR, TCRdb re-called the multiplex PCR reads, giving one row per CDR3 protein. The sample shows approximately 400,000 distinct CDR3 sequences, under 15% of them seen only once. These data also featured in a second study, about T cells in Graves' hyperthyroidism and ophthalmopathy. From that study: Researchers barred patients who had uncontrolled infection, other autoimmune disease, pregnancy or lactation. The HTBI set primed first-round TCR CDR3 RT-PCR.

V gene TRBV11-2 combines with J gene TRBJ2-1, with D perhaps matching TRBD1 or TRBD2 (6 bases each). The clonotype comes from a woman aged 25-40 years with Graves disease. The sequencing here drew on peripheral blood mononuclear cells (PBMCs), taken at new diagnosis, from a patient treated with antithyroid drugs. The CDR3 DNA reads TGTGCCAGCAGCTTATGGGGGGCCCTCTTTTACAATGAGCAGTTCTTC. It specifies CASSLWGALFYNEQFF.